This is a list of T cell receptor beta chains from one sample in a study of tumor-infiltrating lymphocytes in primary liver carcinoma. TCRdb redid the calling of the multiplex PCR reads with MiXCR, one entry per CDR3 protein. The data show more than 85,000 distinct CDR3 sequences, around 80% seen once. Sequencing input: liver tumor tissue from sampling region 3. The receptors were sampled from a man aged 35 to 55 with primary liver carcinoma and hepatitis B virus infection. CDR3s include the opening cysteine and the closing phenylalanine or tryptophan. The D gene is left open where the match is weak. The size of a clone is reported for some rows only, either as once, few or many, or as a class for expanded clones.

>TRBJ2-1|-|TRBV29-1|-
CSCAGLRDNEQFF
TGTAGCTGCGCTGGTCTGAGGGACAATGAGCAATTCTTC
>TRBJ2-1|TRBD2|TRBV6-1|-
CASCESSGSHNEQFF
TGTGCCAGCTGTGAATCTAGCGGGAGCCACAATGAGCAGTTCTTC
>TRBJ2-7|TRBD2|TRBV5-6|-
CVSSNGVAGYHEQYF
TGTGTCAGCAGCAATGGAGTAGCGGGGTACCACGAGCAGTACTTC
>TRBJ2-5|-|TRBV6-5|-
CANSYGTGMEETQYF
TGTGCCAACAGTTACGGTACAGGGATGGAAGAGACACAGTACTTC
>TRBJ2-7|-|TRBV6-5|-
CVSSYGAPCEQYF
TGTGTCAGCAGTTACGGGGCGCCTTGCGAGCAGTACTTC
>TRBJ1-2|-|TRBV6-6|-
CAMHGDGYGYTF
TGTGCCATGCATGGTGATGGGTATGGCTACACCTTC
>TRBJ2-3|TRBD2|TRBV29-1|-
CSVRASGCWKDRQYF
TGCAGCGTACGGGCTAGCGGGTGTTGGAAAGATAGGCAGTATTTT
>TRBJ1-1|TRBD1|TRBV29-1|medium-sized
CSVGTGMTEAFF
TGCAGCGTGGGGACAGGCATGACTGAAGCTTTCTTT
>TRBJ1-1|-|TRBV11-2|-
CASSLGPNTEVFF
TGTGCTAGCAGCTTAGGCCCGAACACTGAAGTTTTCTTT
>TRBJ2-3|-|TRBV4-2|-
CASSQVARPRSDTQYF
TGTGCCAGCAGCCAAGTAGCAAGGCCTAGATCAGATACGCAGTATTTT